Shown below are 30 T cell receptor beta chains from a single sample sequenced in a study of cytomegalovirus exposure and HLA in healthy donors (dated by TCRdb to between 2016 and 2019). Library prep was done by the immunoSEQ multiplex PCR assay. For the multiplex PCR, a mixture combining 60 forward primers for TCR Vbeta segments and 13 reverse primers for TCR Jbeta segments was used. TCRdb carries this immuneACCESS record with in-frame sequences only. Its versions omit some clonotypes, under half of them owing to an unresolved V gene in the studies checked, with the rest unexplained. In all, the sample holds some 190,000 clones, and roughly 81% of those were seen once. Less than 4% of the sample comes from the top ten. Sequencing was carried out using PBMCs. The receptor source for this set is a woman aged 25 to 39 in good health and CMV-seropositive.

The chain employs TRBV29-1 and TRBJ2-5; maybe TRBD1 (6 bases). The J call may be faulty, since TRBJ2-7 better matches the DNA end. Looked up from germline, CDR1 is SQVTM and CDR2 is ANQGSEA. This CDR3 is 16 amino acids long. CDR3 bases: TGCAGCGTTCGGCCTCACCACAGGGTCCCCTCCTACGAGCAGTACTTC. Its translation: CSVRPHHRVPSYEQYF.

The chain is built from TRBV6-5 and TRBJ1-2, with TRBD1 identical over 8 bases. V shed 7 bases and J 3 bases; nucleotides not matched to a gene: 10. There are 15 residues in the CDR3. Germline V gene sequence: CDR1 MNHEY, CDR2 SVGAGI. Here the CDR3 reads CASNDPGQADYGYTF. DNA for the CDR3: TGTGCCAGCAACGACCCGGGACAGGCCGACTATGGCTACACCTTC.

This clone was counted between two and nine times. This CDR3 reads CASSVVGANNEQFF. In nucleotides, the CDR3 is TGTGCCAGCAGCGTAGTGGGGGCCAACAATGAGCAGTTCTTC. The chain couples TRBV9 to TRBJ2-1; weak D call: TRBD1 (6 bases). The V and J ends lost 0 bases and 5 bases respectively, with 9 bases between them. Germline V gene lookup returns CDR1 SGDLS and CDR2 YYNGEE. The CDR3 covers 14 residues.

Concerning this clone: Germline and junction disagree at one end, which may indicate a read error. V and J are TRBV7-9 and TRBJ2-6; D is ambiguous. The CDR3 consists of 18 residues. Germline CDR1 reads SEHNR; CDR2 reads FQNEAQ (reference sequence). CDR3: CSSSLRLQRSSGANVLTF. For the CDR3, the DNA is TGTTCCAGCAGCTTAAGGTTGCAGCGATCTTCTGGGGCCAACGTCCTGACTTTC.

The CDR3 region is CSVVRGFTGELFF. In DNA, the CDR3 is TGCAGCGTTGTGCGGGGATTCACCGGGGAGCTGTTTTTT. J is TRBJ2-2 and V is TRBV29-1, with D tentatively TRBD2 (6 bases). Trimming left V 4 bases short and J 4 bases short, with 10 bases between. The germline V gene has CDR1 SQVTM and CDR2 ANQGSEA. The CDR3 spans 13 residues.

The V gene is TRBV11-2, the J gene TRBJ1-2; 9 nucleotides agree with TRBD1. V lost 5 bases and J lost 0; bases outside the gene matches: 4. Per the germline V gene, CDR1 is SGHAT and CDR2 is FQNNGV. This CDR3 comprises 15 residues. As DNA, the CDR3 is TGTGCCAGCAGCACGGGGGACAGGGCTAACTATGGCTACACCTTC. Its translation: CASSTGDRANYGYTF.

V is TRBV27 and J is TRBJ2-1; D might be TRBD2 (5 bases). V lost 6 bases and J 5 bases, leaving 20 bases between the germline ends. There are 16 residues in the CDR3. Germline V gene lookup returns CDR1 MNHEY and CDR2 SMNVEV (reference sequence). The DNA for the CDR3 is TGTGCCAGCAGCCCGGGGTTCCCAGGCCCCAACAATGAGCAGTTCTTC. Protein sequence: CASSPGFPGPNNEQFF.

The V and J genes are TRBV6-1 and TRBJ2-5; no clear D gene. Matching the DNA end better, TRBJ2-7 makes the J call doubtful. This CDR3 contains 12 residues. Germline V gene lookup returns CDR1 MNHNS and CDR2 SASEGT. The CDR3 reads CASSGISYEQYF. In DNA form, the CDR3 reads TGTGCCAGCAGTGGAATCTCCTACGAGCAGTACTTC.

The rearrangement joins TRBV5-6 to TRBJ2-5, with a tentative D call TRBD1 (5 bases). In germline, CDR1 is SGHDT, CDR2 YYEEEE. V was cut by 2 bases and J by 1 base, with 6 bases left in between. This CDR3 has 13 residues. CDR3 coding DNA: TGTGCCAGCAGCTTACAGGTCCAAGAGACCCAGTACTTC. Translating gives CASSLQVQETQYF.

The table lists this clone with a few counts. The chain has TRBV2 and TRBJ2-5; 16 bases line up with TRBD2. Germline V gives CDR1 SNHLY, CDR2 FYNNEI. This CDR3 has 18 amino acids. J gave up 5 bases and V 3 bases, and 9 bases lay outside the gene matches. CDR3 DNA: TGTGCCAGCAGTGACCCGGGACTAGCGGGAGGGCAGGGGGAGACCCAGTACTTC. Amino acids: CASSDPGLAGGQGETQYF.

Points on this clone: The sample has other DNA sequences that encode this CDR3 too. This rearrangement joins TRBV6-5 to TRBJ1-5, with D perhaps TRBD1 (6 bases). Trimming took 0 bases from V and 6 from J, leaving 6 bases between them. The CDR3 is made up of 13 amino acids. Per germline, CDR1 MNHEY and CDR2 SVGAGI. The CDR3 loop is CASSYSRGQPQHF. CDR3 DNA sequence: TGTGCCAGCAGTTACTCCAGGGGTCAGCCCCAGCATTTT.

This clone has more than one count but fewer than ten. The chain uses TRBV27 and TRBJ1-1; TRBD1 matches at 7 bases. CDR3 length: 14 amino acids. The germline V gene has CDR1 MNHEY and CDR2 SMNVEV (reference sequence). J was trimmed by 5 bases and V by 5 bases; bases with no gene match: 8. CDR3 protein: CASSPPGQRTEAFF. CDR3 DNA: TGTGCCAGCAGTCCCCCGGGACAGCGTACTGAAGCTTTCTTT.

V usage is TRBV19 and J usage is TRBJ2-2, with 8 bases fitting TRBD1. V was pared by 7 bases and J by 5 bases, with 12 bases of the junction left unmatched. This CDR3 comprises 16 residues. The germline CDR1 and CDR2 sequences are LNHDA and SQIVND (reference sequence). CDR3: CASKLTGAAATGELFF. The CDR3 region has the DNA TGTGCCAGTAAACTGACAGGGGCCGCGGCAACCGGGGAGCTGTTTTTT.

The genes are TRBV7-2 and TRBJ2-7; perhaps TRBD1 as D (5 bases). The CDR3 is 14 residues long. Per the germline V gene, CDR1 is SGHTA and CDR2 is FQGNSA. Trimming removed 1 base at V and 8 bases at J, with 15 bases between. CDR3 in amino acids: CASSLGGSVSKQYF. The DNA for the CDR3 is TGTGCCAGCAGCTTAGGGGGCTCGGTTTCCAAGCAGTACTTC.

The CDR3 is CASSSALTDEQFF. CDR3 in DNA: TGTGCCAGCAGCTCCGCCCTGACAGATGAGCAGTTCTTC. The chain uses TRBV7-2 and TRBJ2-1, with D tentatively TRBD1 (5 bases). Germline CDR1 reads SGHTA; CDR2 reads FQGNSA. This CDR3 region has 13 residues. With 4 bases removed from V and 8 bases from J, the gap between germline ends came to 12 bases.

This clone came up a few times. The rearrangement joins TRBV18 to TRBJ2-1; tentatively, D is TRBD2 (5 bases). The CDR3 extends over 15 amino acids. The germline V gene encodes CDR1 KGHSH and CDR2 LQKENI. Trimming left V 0 bases short and J 4 bases short, with 10 bases between. The CDR3 DNA reads as TGTGCCAGCTCACCACCTCCGGACTCTTACAATGAGCAGTTCTTC. It yields the protein CASSPPPDSYNEQFF.

Worth noting for this clone: The identical CDR3 is also encoded by other nucleotide sequences in the sample. This sequence joins TRBV27 and TRBJ2-1, with 12 bases matching TRBD2. CDR1 is MNHEY and CDR2 is SMNVEV in the germline V gene (reference sequence). The J segment lost 4 bases and the V segment lost 6 bases, leaving 4 bases of the junction unmatched. CDR3 size: 15 residues. CDR3 in amino acids: CASSSGLAGYNEQFF. Here the CDR3 DNA reads TGTGCCAGCAGCTCTGGACTAGCGGGGTACAATGAGCAGTTCTTC.

The chain's CDR3 is CASSPGGLAGAFF. The CDR3 nucleotides are TGCGCCAGCAGCCCAGGGGGTCTGGCGGGAGCTTTCTTT. The chain couples TRBV5-1 to TRBJ1-1, with 7 bases fitting TRBD1. The V gene's germline CDR1 is SGHRS and CDR2 YFSETQ. CDR3 length equals 13 residues. V was clipped by 4 bases and J by 10 bases; unmatched bases: 10.

This clone appeared a few times. The chain is built from TRBV5-1 and TRBJ1-2, with D possibly being TRBD1 (5 bases). V was cut by 1 base and J by 10 bases, with 17 bases left in between. The CDR3 spans 14 residues. From germline, CDR1 is SGHRS and CDR2 YFSETQ. CDR3 coding DNA: TGCGCCAGCAGCTTGCCAGGGTCGGTGATATTCTACACCTTC. Translation: CASSLPGSVIFYTF.

This clone was observed a handful of times. V gene TRBV5-6 combines with J gene TRBJ1-1; maybe TRBD1 (6 bases). This CDR3 is built from 13 residues. V gave up 8 bases and J gave up 2 bases, with 13 bases separating them. CDR1 and CDR2 (germline): SGHDT, YYEEEE. The CDR3 protein is CASLQGANTEAFF. The DNA of the CDR3 is TGTGCCAGTTTACAGGGTGCAAACACTGAAGCTTTCTTT.

This rearrangement joins TRBV15 to TRBJ2-1; 8 positions match TRBD2. This CDR3 spans 16 amino acids. Losses at the gene ends were 0 bases for V and 6 bases for J; bases not matched to a gene: 7. Germline-derived CDR1 and CDR2 are LNHNV and YYDKDF (reference sequence). The CDR3 protein is CATSRDRGGRSNEQFF. In nucleotides, the CDR3 is TGTGCCACCAGCAGAGATAGGGGCGGGAGGTCCAATGAGCAGTTCTTC.

V is TRBV29-1 and J is TRBJ1-4, with 9 bases lining up with TRBD1. Germline V gene data show CDR1 as SQVTM and CDR2 as ANQGSEA. V was pared by 6 bases and J by 0 bases, with 8 bases of the junction left unmatched. This CDR3 is 16 amino acids long. The CDR3 region has the DNA TGCAGCGTCGAGGGGGACAGGGCGTCAACTAATGAAAAACTGTTTTTT. It translates to CSVEGDRASTNEKLFF.

The chain couples TRBV28 to TRBJ1-5; tentatively, D is TRBD1 (5 bases). The ends were cut back, 2 bases at V and 2 bases at J, with 10 bases in the middle. The CDR3 is 15 amino acids. The germline V gene has CDR1 MDHEN and CDR2 SYDVKM. The CDR3 nucleotides are TGTGCCAGCAGTTTAGGGGGGGAGGGCAATCAGCCCCAGCATTTT. Protein sequence: CASSLGGEGNQPQHF.

The rearrangement joins TRBV11-3 to TRBJ2-1; a possible D gene is TRBD2 (5 bases). The germline V and J ends were trimmed by 5 bases and 0 bases, with 20 bases remaining between them. The CDR3 is made up of 18 amino acids. CDR1 and CDR2 (germline): SGHNT, YENEEA. CDR3 nucleotide sequence: TGTGCCAGCAGCCCCGTAGTAGCGCCTTTAATCTCCTACAATGAGCAGTTCTTC. This encodes CASSPVVAPLISYNEQFF.

Concerning this clone: At one end, the junction sequence differs from germline, possibly due to a read error. The chain recombines TRBV7-9 with TRBJ2-3; 9 bases match TRBD2. This CDR3 spans 16 amino acids. Looked up from germline, CDR1 is SEHNR and CDR2 is FQNEAQ (reference sequence). CDR3 DNA: TGTTCCAGCAGCCTAATTCTAGCGGGGAAGCCAGATACGCAGTATTTT. Its translation is CSSSLILAGKPDTQYF.

The rearrangement uses TRBV28 and TRBJ1-1; 7 bases fit TRBD1. V shed 6 bases and J 1 base; nucleotides not matched to a gene: 5. Germline loops: CDR1 MDHEN, CDR2 SYDVKM. This CDR3 has 14 residues. CDR3 sequence: CASSVRQGNTEAFF. The CDR3 DNA follows: TGTGCCAGCAGCGTTAGACAGGGGAACACTGAAGCTTTCTTT.

The genes are TRBV25-1 and TRBJ2-5, with TRBD1 as a possible D gene (5 bases). V was shortened by 4 bases and J by 5 bases, with 11 bases between the two germline ends. CDR3 length: 13 amino acids. Germline V gene data show CDR1 as MGHDK and CDR2 as SYGVNS. In DNA form, the CDR3 reads TGTGCCAGCAGTGGGCAGGGCTATGAGACCCAGTACTTC. Translation: CASSGQGYETQYF.

The J gene is TRBJ2-7, the V gene TRBV6-1; a weak D match, TRBD2 (6 bases). V was clipped by 7 bases and J by 2 bases, with 18 bases between them. The germline V gene has CDR1 MNHNS and CDR2 SASEGT. This CDR3 is 15 amino acids long. The CDR3 sequence is CASMGLSAQTYEQYF. CDR3 nucleotides: TGTGCCAGCATGGGACTTTCTGCTCAGACCTACGAGCAGTACTTC.

The chain recombines TRBV7-9 with TRBJ2-1; 14 nucleotides match TRBD2. CDR3 size: 19 residues. Trimming cost V 5 bases and J 1 base; bases outside gene matches: 10. From germline, CDR1 is SEHNR and CDR2 FQNEAQ (reference sequence). The CDR3: CASSGTGTSGSKSYNEQFF. The CDR3 DNA follows: TGTGCCAGCAGCGGGACCGGGACTAGCGGGAGTAAATCCTACAATGAGCAGTTCTTC.

This clone was observed a handful of times. CDR3: CASRGQVLNTEAFF. CDR3 bases: TGTGCCAGCAGGGGACAGGTTTTGAACACTGAAGCTTTCTTT. The J gene is TRBJ1-1, the V gene TRBV6-5, with TRBD1 matching over 8 bases. The CDR3 is 14 residues long. With 6 bases clipped from V and 0 bases from J, the junction kept 3 bases outside the gene matches. Looked up from germline, CDR1 is MNHEY and CDR2 is SVGAGI.